This TCR beta chain is drawn from a study of regulatory T cells in long-lasting Graves disease. The study's findings and limits: Persistent disease preferred TRBV28, TRBJ1-2 and TRBJ2-5; new disease, TRBV20-1 and TRBJ2-1.

The V gene end was trimmed by 2 bases and the J gene end by 2 bases; junction bases not matched to a gene: 3. This CDR3 has 15 amino acids. The germline V gene encodes CDR1 SGHRS and CDR2 YFSETQ. Sequencing libraries for TCR beta were prepared with iRepertoire HTBI primers and Arm-PCR of CDR3 regions. A single record per CDR3 protein comes from TCRdb applying MiXCR to the multiplex PCR reads. Of around 480,000 distinct CDR3 sequences in the sample, about 16% were seen once. Time point described: newly diagnosed GD, antithyroid drugs for less than 3 months. Extracted RNA from PBMCs served as the source of the TCR library. This clonotype was counted a few times. Its specificity is not known. This sample also belongs to another study, concerning T cells in Graves' hyperthyroidism and ophthalmopathy. From that paper: Among the patients, aged 18 to 65, hyperthyroidism was newly diagnosed and had lasted under 2 months.

The receptor's source is a woman in her forties or fifties with Graves disease. The V and J genes are TRBV5-1 and TRBJ2-1; TRBD1 matches 8 bases. Sequenced here: peripheral blood mononuclear cells (PBMCs), sampled at new diagnosis, from a patient treated with antithyroid drugs. The CDR3 DNA reads as TGCGCCAGCAGCTTAGAACAGGGGGCCTACAATGAGCAGTTCTTC. The encoded protein is CASSLEQGAYNEQFF.